Listed below are T cell receptor beta chains from one sample, sequenced in a study of PD-L1 blockade in urothelial cancer. Method: immunoSEQ multiplex PCR; TCRdb's copy keeps in-frame clones and lacks some. This sample has under 30,000 clones, with 79% found just once. The sequences come from PBMCs, collected around atezolizumab (anti-PD-L1) treatment. These receptors all come from a man between 65 and 85 years old with urothelial cancer. The CDR3 runs from the conserved cysteine through the conserved F or W. Fields, in order: J gene, clone size, D gene, V gene, CDR3 DNA, CDR3 protein. A D gene is named only where the DNA matches it firmly. Expanded clones get a size class; other rows say once, few or many, or leave the size out.

j_call: TRBJ1-2
clone_size: -
d_call: TRBD1
v_call: TRBV25-1
cdr3_nt: TGTGCCAGCAGTGGGACAGGGTATGGCTACACCTTC
cdr3_aa: CASSGTGYGYTF

j_call: TRBJ1-1
clone_size: -
d_call: TRBD1
v_call: TRBV19
cdr3_nt: TGTGCCAGTAGTTCGAACACAGGGGGGTCCACTGAAGCTTTCTTT
cdr3_aa: CASSSNTGGSTEAFF

j_call: TRBJ2-2
clone_size: -
d_call: TRBD2
v_call: TRBV5-6
cdr3_nt: TGTGCCAGCAGCTTGCGGGGCGGGAGTGGGACCGGGGAGCTGTTTTTT
cdr3_aa: CASSLRGGSGTGELFF

j_call: TRBJ2-5
clone_size: -
d_call: TRBD2
v_call: TRBV28
cdr3_nt: TGTGCCAGCAGTTTATGGGTGCTAGCGGGAGTTGAGACCCAGTACTTC
cdr3_aa: CASSLWVLAGVETQYF

j_call: TRBJ2-3
clone_size: -
d_call: TRBD1
v_call: TRBV9
cdr3_nt: TGTGCCAGCAGCCGCGGACAGGGCCCAGATACGCAGTATTTT
cdr3_aa: CASSRGQGPDTQYF

j_call: TRBJ1-5
clone_size: -
d_call: -
v_call: TRBV6-6
cdr3_nt: TGTGCCAGCACCACCTCTGCGGGGGGTCAGCCCCAGCATTTT
cdr3_aa: CASTTSAGGQPQHF

j_call: TRBJ2-1
clone_size: -
d_call: -
v_call: TRBV7-2
cdr3_nt: TGTGCCAGCAGCTTAACACGCAATGAGCAGTTCTTC
cdr3_aa: CASSLTRNEQFF

j_call: TRBJ1-5
clone_size: -
d_call: -
v_call: TRBV28
cdr3_nt: TGTGCCAGCAGCCCTCGGGGAGGGGGCAATCAGCCCCAGCATTTT
cdr3_aa: CASSPRGGGNQPQHF

j_call: TRBJ2-3
clone_size: -
d_call: TRBD2
v_call: TRBV28
cdr3_nt: TGTGCCAGCAGTTCTGGGCTAGCGGGAGGGCCGGGAGATACGCAGTATTTT
cdr3_aa: CASSSGLAGGPGDTQYF

j_call: TRBJ2-1
clone_size: -
d_call: -
v_call: TRBV4-3
cdr3_nt: TGCGCCAGCAGCCAAGATCGCCGGGCTTCCCAAGGGGGGCAGTTCTTC
cdr3_aa: CASSQDRRASQGGQFF

j_call: TRBJ1-1
clone_size: -
d_call: -
v_call: TRBV2
cdr3_nt: TGTGCCAGCAGTCAGACTTTTCTGTGGGACACTGAAGCTTTCTTT
cdr3_aa: CASSQTFLWDTEAFF

j_call: TRBJ2-2
clone_size: -
d_call: TRBD1
v_call: TRBV5-4
cdr3_nt: TGTGCCAGCAGCCCCGACAGGGTGGGCACCGGGGAGCTGTTTTTT
cdr3_aa: CASSPDRVGTGELFF

j_call: TRBJ1-1
clone_size: -
d_call: -
v_call: TRBV13
cdr3_nt: TGTGCCAGCAGCCGACCGGCGGTGGCTGAAGCTTTCTTT
cdr3_aa: CASSRPAVAEAFF

j_call: TRBJ1-1
clone_size: -
d_call: -
v_call: TRBV6-5
cdr3_nt: TGTGCCAGCAGTTTTTCTTCCAGGGGTAAGGGCACTGAAGCTTTCTTT
cdr3_aa: CASSFSSRGKGTEAFF

j_call: TRBJ1-1
clone_size: -
d_call: TRBD1
v_call: TRBV9
cdr3_nt: TGTGCCAGCAGCGTGGGACAGGGAGGTTGGAACACTGAAGCTTTCTTT
cdr3_aa: CASSVGQGGWNTEAFF

j_call: TRBJ2-1
clone_size: -
d_call: TRBD2
v_call: TRBV28
cdr3_nt: TGTGCCAGCAGTTCACTAGCGGGAGCAGGAGTCGCCACCTACAATGAGCAGTTCTTC
cdr3_aa: CASSSLAGAGVATYNEQFF

j_call: TRBJ1-2
clone_size: -
d_call: TRBD1
v_call: TRBV27
cdr3_nt: TGTGCCAGCAGTATGGGACAGGGGAATCGTGGAGGCTACACCTTC
cdr3_aa: CASSMGQGNRGGYTF

j_call: TRBJ1-6
clone_size: -
d_call: -
v_call: TRBV7-2
cdr3_nt: TGTGCCAGCAGACCCCACGGGGGGCTTAAGTCCTATAATTCACCCCTCCACTTT
cdr3_aa: CASRPHGGLKSYNSPLHF

j_call: TRBJ2-3
clone_size: -
d_call: -
v_call: TRBV5-1
cdr3_nt: TGCGCCAGCAGCTTCGAACCGGGACAAGGCACAGATACGCAGTATTTT
cdr3_aa: CASSFEPGQGTDTQYF

j_call: TRBJ1-1
clone_size: few
d_call: -
v_call: TRBV5-1
cdr3_nt: TGCGCCAGCAGCACCTCGGGACAGAACACTGAAGCTTTCTTT
cdr3_aa: CASSTSGQNTEAFF

j_call: TRBJ2-5
clone_size: few
d_call: -
v_call: TRBV28
cdr3_nt: TGTGCCACCAGGGGAGGGGAGACCCAGTACTTC
cdr3_aa: CATRGGETQYF

j_call: TRBJ2-3
clone_size: -
d_call: TRBD1
v_call: TRBV5-1
cdr3_nt: TGCGCCAGTATCTGGGGACAGGGGGACCGGTATGGCACAGATACGCAGTATTTT
cdr3_aa: CASIWGQGDRYGTDTQYF

j_call: TRBJ2-3
clone_size: few
d_call: -
v_call: TRBV10-1
cdr3_nt: TGCGCCAGCAGTGTTTCAAACACAGATACGCAGTATTTT
cdr3_aa: CASSVSNTDTQYF

j_call: TRBJ1-1
clone_size: -
d_call: -
v_call: TRBV4-3
cdr3_nt: TGCGCCAGCAGCCTTCGCTACGACATCCCGAACACTGAAGCTTTCTTT
cdr3_aa: CASSLRYDIPNTEAFF

j_call: TRBJ2-3
clone_size: -
d_call: -
v_call: TRBV18
cdr3_nt: TGTGCCAGCTCAGTAGATAGTCCTCCGGAGGGTACGCAGTATTTT
cdr3_aa: CASSVDSPPEGTQYF

j_call: TRBJ1-3
clone_size: -
d_call: -
v_call: TRBV27
cdr3_nt: TGTGCCAGCAGTTTATCAGGGGTAGGAAACACCATATATTTT
cdr3_aa: CASSLSGVGNTIYF

j_call: TRBJ1-4
clone_size: few
d_call: -
v_call: TRBV6-1
cdr3_nt: TGTGCCAGCAGACCAGGGTTGGCTAATGAAAAACTGTTTTTT
cdr3_aa: CASRPGLANEKLFF

j_call: TRBJ1-5
clone_size: -
d_call: -
v_call: TRBV5-5
cdr3_nt: TGTGCCAGCAGCCCCACTGGGCGCAATCAGCCCCAGCATTTT
cdr3_aa: CASSPTGRNQPQHF

j_call: TRBJ2-3
clone_size: few
d_call: -
v_call: TRBV7-2
cdr3_nt: TGTGCCAGCAGCTTTCAGGAGGGTATTAGCACAGATACGCAGTATTTT
cdr3_aa: CASSFQEGISTDTQYF

j_call: TRBJ2-1
clone_size: once
d_call: TRBD1
v_call: TRBV30
cdr3_nt: TGTGCCTGGACCGGGACAGGGAGGTATAGGACTAGAAAGGTAAATGAGCAGTTCTTC
cdr3_aa: CAWTGTGRYRTRKVNEQFF

j_call: TRBJ2-1
clone_size: -
d_call: TRBD2
v_call: TRBV18
cdr3_nt: TGTGCCAGCTCACCTTCGCGGGAGCGGTACAATGAGCAGTTCTTC
cdr3_aa: CASSPSRERYNEQFF

j_call: TRBJ2-3
clone_size: -
d_call: TRBD2
v_call: TRBV5-1
cdr3_nt: TGCGCCAGCAGCTTTAGCGGGAGGGGGACAGATACGCAGTATTTT
cdr3_aa: CASSFSGRGTDTQYF

j_call: TRBJ2-1
clone_size: -
d_call: TRBD2
v_call: TRBV19
cdr3_nt: TGTGCCAGTAGGGAGCGGGGCTTCTACAATGAGCAGTTCTTC
cdr3_aa: CASRERGFYNEQFF

j_call: TRBJ2-7
clone_size: -
d_call: -
v_call: TRBV2
cdr3_nt: TGTGCCAGCACTGGGGGCGGCGCCTACGAGCAGTACTTC
cdr3_aa: CASTGGGAYEQYF

j_call: TRBJ1-2
clone_size: -
d_call: -
v_call: TRBV5-5
cdr3_nt: TGTGCCAGCAGCTTAAGTTCTACTAACTATGGCTACACCTTC
cdr3_aa: CASSLSSTNYGYTF